These 14 T cell receptor beta chains were sequenced from one sample in a study of blood T cell repertoires in COVID-19. Measured with immunoSEQ multiplex PCR; TCRdb has only the in-frame clones, and not every one. This repertoire shows roughly 40,000 clones, 85% to 95% found once; its top ten account for 0.37%. Sequencing used peripheral blood. The origin of the receptors is a man in his fifties or sixties with COVID-19, enrolled during active disease.

A single count supports this clone. For the CDR3, the DNA is TGTGCCATCAGTAGCCAGGAAAATCAGCCCCAGCATTTT. Translating it yields CAISSQENQPQHF. The rearrangement joins TRBV10-3 to TRBJ1-5, with no clear D. This CDR3 is 13 amino acids long. CDR1 is ENHRY and CDR2 is SYGVKD in the germline V gene. Between the trimmed V and J ends, which lost 5 bases and 4 bases, there was a span of 9 bases.

The CDR3 protein is CASSSPGGSGRVNEQFF. In DNA, the CDR3 is TGTGCCAGCAGCTCGCCGGGAGGTAGCGGGAGGGTCAATGAGCAGTTCTTC. V usage is TRBV11-2 and J usage is TRBJ2-1; 11 positions match TRBD2. Germline CDR1 is SGHAT and CDR2 is FQNNGV. The V segment lost 4 bases and the J segment 6 bases; nucleotides outside the gene matches: 11. The CDR3 runs 17 residues.

This clone was counted a single time. V gene TRBV6-5 combines with J gene TRBJ2-4; a possible D gene is TRBD1 (6 bases). CDR1 is MNHEY and CDR2 is SVGAGI in the germline V gene. Trimming took off 7 bases at V and 5 bases at J, with 15 bases between the two ends. The CDR3 contains 14 residues. CDR3 nucleotides: TGTGCCAGCACCAAAGGGGGAGTCCAAAACATTCAGTACTTC. Encoded protein: CASTKGGVQNIQYF.

V gene TRBV27 combines with J gene TRBJ2-1; the D gene is possibly TRBD1 (6 bases). Germline V gene data show CDR1 as MNHEY and CDR2 as SMNVEV (reference sequence). The CDR3 extends over 14 amino acids. With 6 bases removed from V and 0 bases from J, the gap between germline ends came to 9 bases. The chain's CDR3 is CASRDSSSYNEQFF. In DNA, the CDR3 is TGTGCCAGCAGGGACAGCAGCTCCTACAATGAGCAGTTCTTC.

The chain links TRBV11-2 to TRBJ2-7; 9 bases agree with TRBD2. The CDR3 is made up of 15 amino acids. Trimming removed 5 bases from V and 2 bases from J; junction bases left unmatched: 7. CDR1 and CDR2 from the germline V gene are SGHAT and FQNNGV. This CDR3 reads CASSPRTSEAYEQYF. The CDR3 DNA follows: TGTGCCAGCAGCCCGAGGACTAGCGAAGCCTACGAGCAGTACTTC.

CDR3 DNA: TGTGCCAGCAGTCCGAGCGGGAGGGTGGGTGAGCAGTTCTTC. It yields the protein CASSPSGRVGEQFF. The chain recombines TRBV7-2 with TRBJ2-1; 10 bases map to TRBD2. Germline V lookup: CDR1 SGHTA, CDR2 FQGNSA. V lost 6 bases, J lost 9 bases, and 8 bases stayed unmatched. The CDR3 has 14 residues.

The J gene is TRBJ2-7, the V gene TRBV27; 8 nucleotides agree with TRBD1. The CDR3 consists of 14 residues. The V gene end was trimmed by 4 bases and the J gene end by 0 bases; junction bases not matched to a gene: 2. Per the germline V gene, CDR1 is MNHEY and CDR2 is SMNVEV (reference sequence). This CDR3 reads CASSSTGDSYEQYF. As DNA, the CDR3 is TGTGCCAGCAGTTCGACAGGGGACTCCTACGAGCAGTACTTC.

The CDR3 coding sequence is TGTGCCAGCAGGTTCACACCAGTCAATGAGCAGTTCTTC. Translated, it gives CASRFTPVNEQFF. The genes are TRBV12-3 or TRBV12-4 and TRBJ2-1; no firm D call. This CDR3 is built from 13 residues. Trimming removed 6 bases at V and 6 bases at J, with 12 bases between.

The rearrangement joins TRBV12-3 or TRBV12-4 to TRBJ2-1; tentatively, D is TRBD2 (6 bases). The CDR3 consists of 10 residues. Trimming pared 8 bases from V and 7 bases from J, leaving 6 bases between. Here the CDR3 DNA reads TGTGCCAGCGCGGGAAATGAGCAGTTCTTC. This encodes CASAGNEQFF.

The chain combines TRBV5-4 with TRBJ1-2; D may be TRBD1 (6 bases). Trimming cost V 5 bases and J 4 bases, with 18 bases left between them. Germline assignment: CDR1 SGHNT and CDR2 YYREEE (reference sequence). This CDR3 has 15 residues. The CDR3 spells CASRTFGGAAYGYTF. The CDR3, as DNA: TGTGCCAGCAGAACCTTTGGGGGGGCGGCCTATGGCTACACCTTC.

The V call is TRBV3-1 (or the pseudogene TRBV3-2), the J call TRBJ2-7, with 9 nucleotides matching TRBD2. V lost 4 bases, J lost 0 bases, and 1 base stayed unmatched. The CDR3 has 14 residues. Germline CDR1 and CDR2: LGHDT and YNNKEL (reference sequence). The CDR3 here is CASSPTSGSYEQYF. The CDR3 bases are TGTGCCAGCAGCCCGACTAGCGGCTCCTACGAGCAGTACTTC.

The CDR3 loop reads CASSLGLAGYNEQFF. CDR3 nucleotide sequence: TGCGCCAGCAGCTTGGGACTAGCGGGTTACAATGAGCAGTTCTTC. The chain uses TRBV5-1 and TRBJ2-1, with 10 nucleotides matching TRBD2. V was pared by 0 bases and J by 4 bases, with 1 base of the junction left unmatched. Germline values: CDR1 SGHRS, CDR2 YFSETQ. This CDR3 region has 15 residues.

The chain carries TRBV19 and TRBJ2-1, with D possibly TRBD2 on 5 matching bases. Germline V gene sequence: CDR1 LNHDA, CDR2 SQIVND (reference sequence). V lost 4 bases and J lost 0, with 16 bases in between. The CDR3 runs to 17 residues. CDR3 amino acids: CASSNGGLGISYNEQFF. The CDR3 DNA reads as TGTGCCAGTAGTAATGGCGGGTTGGGGATCTCCTACAATGAGCAGTTCTTC.

The rearrangement links TRBV9 to TRBJ2-2, with D maybe TRBD1 (5 bases). Deletions cut 0 bases from V and 4 bases from J, with 13 bases between. The CDR3 is 16 amino acids. Per the germline V gene, CDR1 is SGDLS and CDR2 is YYNGEE. The CDR3 DNA sequence: TGTGCCAGCAGCGTAGTTCTGGGAAGGGGCACCGGGGAGCTGTTTTTT. Translating gives CASSVVLGRGTGELFF.